The T cell receptor (beta chain) described here comes from a study of cytomegalovirus exposure and HLA in healthy donors. Study information: Samples from HLA-typed donors yielded about 85 million unique TCRs in an early data release. Study findings and constraints: Sequencing likely produced, as an artifact, a cluster of highly shared sequence variants. Immune exposure was documented only through CMV serostatus. Looking again later, the authors saw that most CMV-associated TCR beta chains seemed HLA-restricted.

The trim removed 9 bases at V and 2 bases at J, leaving 4 bases unmatched. The germline gives CDR1 SNHLY, CDR2 FYNNEI. The CDR3 has 15 amino acids. In regard to this clone: Antigen: not known.

A multiplex PCR was run with 60 Vbeta primers and 13 Jbeta primers. Data came from immunoSEQ multiplex PCR; TCRdb stores just in-frame clones and leaves some out. The sample lists 100,000 to 150,000 clones; roughly 76% were seen once. The chain combines TRBV2 with TRBJ2-1, with TRBD2 matching over 13 bases. The sequencing sample was made of PBMCs. The receptor's source is a woman aged 60-75 years in good health and CMV-seropositive. The CDR3 region is CASPGLAGTYNEQFF. CDR3 sequence (DNA): TGTGCCAGTCCGGGACTAGCGGGAACCTACAATGAGCAGTTCTTC.